What follows are 30 T cell receptor beta chains derived from one specimen sequenced in a study of shared clonotypes between healthy human individuals. Only in-frame clones appear in the TCRdb table, and some are missing; sequencing was by immunoSEQ multiplex PCR. In the table there are about 2 million clones, 85% to 95% of which are singletons. Naive CD8 cells comprised CD45RO-negative, CCR7-positively selected cells, excluding terminally differentiated effector memory CD45RA+ cells. Specimen: naive CD8+ T cells sorted from blood. Every receptor here comes from a man in his late teens or twenties in good health.

V is TRBV4-1 and J is TRBJ2-1; D gene unclear. CDR1 MGHRA and CDR2 YSYEKL come from the germline V gene. This CDR3 contains 17 residues. V was shortened by 0 bases and J by 2 bases, with 14 bases between the two germline ends. This chain's CDR3 is CASSQDVGLDPYNEQFF. Here the CDR3 DNA reads TGCGCCAGCAGCCAAGATGTCGGGCTAGACCCCTACAATGAGCAGTTCTTC.

The V gene is TRBV5-6, the J gene TRBJ2-2, with D uncertain. The CDR3 is made up of 14 amino acids. The V gene lost 3 bases and the J gene lost 5 bases, with 11 bases spanning the gap. Germline values: CDR1 SGHDT, CDR2 YYEEEE. The CDR3 protein is CASSYPMGTGELFF. The DNA for the CDR3 is TGTGCCAGCAGCTATCCGATGGGGACCGGGGAGCTGTTTTTT.

The chain recombines TRBV6-1 with TRBJ1-2; 7 bases align to TRBD1. This CDR3 has 15 residues. Germline trimming cut 4 bases from V and 2 bases from J; bases unmatched to any gene: 7. Per germline, CDR1 MNHNS and CDR2 SASEGT. Here the CDR3 reads CASSGFIQGNYGYTF. CDR3 coding DNA: TGTGCCAGCAGTGGATTTATACAGGGGAACTATGGCTACACCTTC.

The chain recombines TRBV6-4 with TRBJ2-7; 10 bases map to TRBD2. Germline CDR1 reads MRHNA; CDR2 reads SNTAGT. The CDR3 extends over 17 amino acids. J was trimmed by 3 bases and V by 3 bases; bases with no gene match: 11. Here the CDR3 DNA reads TGTGCCAGCAGTGATCTCCCGGGGAGCGGGAGGGGCTACGAGCAGTACTTC. Encoded protein: CASSDLPGSGRGYEQYF.

The chain is built from TRBV11-2 and TRBJ1-3; unclear D gene. From germline, CDR1 is SGHAT and CDR2 FQNNGV. The V and J ends lost 1 base and 8 bases respectively, with 6 bases between them. This CDR3 contains 12 residues. The CDR3 sequence: CASSLVGDTIYF. CDR3 sequence (DNA): TGTGCCAGCAGCTTAGTTGGGGACACCATATATTTT.

The chain is built from TRBV28 and TRBJ1-1; D uncertain. The germline V gene has CDR1 MDHEN and CDR2 SYDVKM. Trimming left V 6 bases short and J 5 bases short, with 19 bases between. This CDR3 has 15 residues. The CDR3 bases are TGTGCCAGCAGCCACCCCGACAATGGACGGACTGAAGCTTTCTTT. Amino acids: CASSHPDNGRTEAFF.

The chain combines TRBV11-2 with TRBJ2-2, with D unresolved. V lost 5 bases to trimming and J lost 5 bases, with 9 bases between them. Germline V CDR1 and CDR2: SGHAT, FQNNGV. The CDR3 is made up of 13 amino acids. CDR3 sequence reads: CASSDTSTGELFF. CDR3 DNA: TGTGCCAGCAGCGACACAAGTACCGGGGAGCTGTTTTTT.

This clone was counted once. The J gene is TRBJ1-1, the V gene TRBV4-3; 7 nucleotides match TRBD1. Germline trimming cut 0 bases from V and 4 bases from J; bases unmatched to any gene: 8. This CDR3 is built from 16 residues. Germline loops: CDR1 LGHNA, CDR2 YSLEER. CDR3 residues: CASSQDWQGVSTEAFF. CDR3 sequence (DNA): TGCGCCAGCAGCCAAGATTGGCAGGGGGTCAGCACTGAAGCTTTCTTT.

The table lists this clone with a count of one. The V call is TRBV7-9, the J call TRBJ2-7; the match to TRBD1 covers 10 bases. V dropped 3 bases and J dropped 3; count of bases not matched to a gene: 5. Germline lookup yields CDR1 SEHNR and CDR2 FQNEAQ (reference sequence). This CDR3 is 15 amino acids long. The CDR3, as DNA: TGTGCCAGCAGCTTGTCGACAGGGGGCTTCTACGAGCAGTACTTC. It specifies CASSLSTGGFYEQYF.

The chain's CDR3 is CASTQSGQEQYF. DNA for the CDR3: TGTGCCAGCACCCAGTCTGGGCAGGAGCAGTACTTC. This chain uses TRBV5-6 with TRBJ2-7; the D is unclear. The CDR3 covers 12 residues. Between the trimmed V and J ends, which lost 6 bases and 7 bases, there was a span of 14 bases. Germline V gene sequence: CDR1 SGHDT, CDR2 YYEEEE.

This rearrangement joins TRBV6-5 to TRBJ1-1, with D tentatively TRBD1 (5 bases). CDR1 and CDR2 from the germline V gene are MNHEY and SVGAGI. Trimming removed 0 bases at V and 7 bases at J, with 12 bases between. This CDR3 is 14 amino acids long. As DNA, the CDR3 is TGTGCCAGCAGTTACTCGATCGGCGGGGGTGAAGCTTTCTTT. Translating gives CASSYSIGGGEAFF.

The chain is built from TRBV6-6 and TRBJ1-4; D remains ambiguous. CDR1 is MNHNY and CDR2 is SVGAGI in the germline V gene (reference sequence). The germline V and J ends were trimmed by 8 bases and 5 bases, with 12 bases remaining between them. The CDR3 runs 13 residues. The CDR3 DNA reads TGTGCCAGCGGGATGGGGATCAATGAAAAACTGTTTTTT. Its protein is CASGMGINEKLFF.

CDR3 sequence (DNA): TGTGCCAGCGCTTCCGGGCTAAACTACGAGCAGTACTTC. Translated: CASASGLNYEQYF. This rearrangement joins TRBV27 to TRBJ2-7; D remains unclear. The germline CDR1 and CDR2 sequences are MNHEY and SMNVEV (reference sequence). The CDR3 runs to 13 residues. V lost 8 bases and J 3 bases, leaving 14 bases between the germline ends.

The chain links TRBV4-3 to TRBJ2-2; possibly TRBD1 for D (5 bases). V lost 0 bases to trimming and J lost 7 bases, with 9 bases between them. This CDR3 is built from 14 residues. The germline V gene encodes CDR1 LGHNA and CDR2 YSLEER. In DNA form, the CDR3 reads TGCGCCAGCAGCCAAGACAGTAGGGGCGGGGAGCTGTTTTTT. It translates to CASSQDSRGGELFF.

CDR3 DNA: TGTGCCAGCAGTCCACTGGGAGAGGGGATATACACCGGGGAGCTGTTTTTT. It translates to CASSPLGEGIYTGELFF. The chain uses TRBV28 and TRBJ2-2; D possibly uses TRBD1 or TRBD2 (5 bases each). Germline V gives CDR1 MDHEN, CDR2 SYDVKM. The CDR3 has 17 residues. With 5 bases removed from V and 3 bases from J, the gap between germline ends came to 19 bases. The full variable domain, its missing parts supplied by reference TRBV28 and TRBJ2-2, is DVKVTQSSRYLVKRTGEKVFLECVQDMDHENMFWYRQDPGLGLRLIYFSYDVKMKEKGDIPEGYSVSREKKERFSLILESASTNQTSMYLCASSPLGEGIYTGELFFGEGSRLTVL.

J is TRBJ2-3 and V is TRBV7-9, with unresolved D. The germline V gene encodes CDR1 SEHNR and CDR2 FQNEAQ (reference sequence). This CDR3 spans 14 amino acids. With 0 bases removed from V and 2 bases from J, the gap between germline ends came to 6 bases. In nucleotides, the CDR3 is TGTGCCAGCAGCTTAGCGGGGAACACAGATACGCAGTATTTT. As protein: CASSLAGNTDTQYF. Full variable domain (remainder filled in from reference TRBV7-9 and TRBJ2-3): DTGVSQNPRHKITKRGQNVTFRCDPISEHNRLYWYRQTLGQGPEFLTYFQNEAQLEKSRLLSDRFSAERPKGSFSTLEIQRTEQGDSAMYLCASSLAGNTDTQYFGPGTRLTVL.

This clone was recorded once. The V gene is TRBV9, the J gene TRBJ2-1; no definite D call. Germline-derived CDR1 and CDR2 are SGDLS and YYNGEE. Trimming took off 0 bases at V and 9 bases at J, with 10 bases between the two ends. This CDR3 region has 13 residues. The CDR3 nucleotides are TGTGCCAGCAGCGTAGAGACTTACGGTGAGCAGTTCTTC. Its protein is CASSVETYGEQFF.

J is TRBJ1-1 and V is TRBV7-8; 7 nucleotides line up with TRBD1. The V segment lost 3 bases and the J segment 4 bases; nucleotides outside the gene matches: 8. The CDR3 has 15 residues. Germline lookup yields CDR1 SGHVS and CDR2 FQNEAQ. The CDR3 nucleotides are TGTGCCAGCAGCTTCCTCCGGGACAGCCCCACTGAAGCTTTCTTT. Translating gives CASSFLRDSPTEAFF.

This chain links TRBV5-1 with TRBJ2-7, with 8 bases lining up with TRBD1. This CDR3 is 16 amino acids long. The junction had 8 bases not matched to a gene; V was cut back by 0 bases and J by 3 bases. Germline V CDR1 and CDR2: SGHRS, YFSETQ. CDR3 loop: CASSLEVGQAGYEQYF. CDR3 nucleotides: TGCGCCAGCAGCTTGGAGGTGGGACAGGCGGGCTACGAGCAGTACTTC.

The chain joins TRBV5-6 to TRBJ2-6; 7 bases align to TRBD1. J lost 0 bases, V lost 0 bases, and 6 bases had no gene match. The germline V gene has CDR1 SGHDT and CDR2 YYEEEE. The CDR3 is 18 residues long. The CDR3, as DNA: TGTGCCAGCAGCTTGGGGGACAGTGGGATCTCTGGGGCCAACGTCCTGACTTTC. Amino acid sequence: CASSLGDSGISGANVLTF.

The V and J genes are TRBV2 and TRBJ2-7; 14 bases fit TRBD2. Germline CDR1 and CDR2: SNHLY and FYNNEI. The CDR3 is made up of 16 amino acids. Trimming cost V 6 bases and J 1 base; bases outside gene matches: 5. CDR3 region: CASRGTSGSSSYEQYF. The CDR3, as DNA: TGTGCCAGCAGAGGGACTAGCGGGAGTAGTTCCTACGAGCAGTACTTC.

This clone appeared once. V and J are TRBV2 and TRBJ2-7; TRBD1 aligns across 10 bases. The CDR3 extends over 15 amino acids. Germline V gives CDR1 SNHLY, CDR2 FYNNEI. The ends lost 6 bases at V and 2 bases at J; junction bases unmatched: 7. The CDR3 sequence is CASSSDRGSAYEQYF. The CDR3 DNA sequence: TGTGCCAGCAGCTCGGACAGGGGGAGTGCCTACGAGCAGTACTTC.

V gene TRBV20-1 combines with J gene TRBJ2-7, with 9 bases aligning to TRBD2. Germline CDR1 and CDR2: DFQATT and SNEGSKA (reference sequence). This CDR3 spans 11 amino acids. Written as DNA, the CDR3 is TGCATCGCGCTAGCGGGGACCGAGCAGTACTTC. It yields the protein CIALAGTEQYF.

This chain uses TRBV2 with TRBJ2-7; D is perhaps TRBD2 (6 bases). The CDR3 has 14 amino acids. The V end was cut by 4 bases, the J end by 6 bases, with 16 bases between. In germline, CDR1 is SNHLY, CDR2 FYNNEI. The CDR3, as DNA: TGTGCCAGCAGTGTCTCTAGGGGACTGGCCGAGCAGTACTTC. Its protein product is CASSVSRGLAEQYF.

V gene TRBV11-2 combines with J gene TRBJ2-7; D possibly corresponds to TRBD1 (5 bases). V lost 0 bases and J 3 bases, leaving 12 bases between the germline ends. The CDR3 contains 15 residues. The germline V gene encodes CDR1 SGHAT and CDR2 FQNNGV. The CDR3 protein is CASSLEPQGGYEQYF. The DNA for the CDR3 is TGTGCCAGCAGCTTAGAACCCCAGGGCGGCTACGAGCAGTACTTC.

The V and J genes are TRBV14 and TRBJ2-3, with a weak D call TRBD2 (6 bases). Trimming removed 5 bases from V and 7 bases from J, with 16 bases in between. Germline V gene sequence: CDR1 SGHDN, CDR2 FVKESK. The CDR3 is 14 amino acids. Here the CDR3 reads CASSRDSQGNTQYF. The CDR3 DNA reads TGTGCCAGCAGCAGGGACTCTCAAGGGAATACGCAGTATTTT.

This clone showed up just a few times. V is TRBV29-1 and J is TRBJ2-7, with D hard to call. Germline CDR1 and CDR2: SQVTM and ANQGSEA. V shed 5 bases and J shed 0 bases, with 11 bases lying between them. The CDR3 extends over 13 amino acids. The CDR3 nucleotides are TGCAGCGTTCTGGGCAGGCTCTCCTACGAGCAGTACTTC. This translates into CSVLGRLSYEQYF.

V is TRBV5-6 and J is TRBJ2-3; D could derive from TRBD1 or TRBD2 (5 bases each). The CDR3 length is 15 residues. The V gene's germline CDR1 is SGHDT and CDR2 YYEEEE. V lost 1 base and J lost 5, with 14 bases in between. CDR3 loop: CASSLHLGELDTQYF. CDR3 bases: TGTGCCAGCAGCTTGCATTTGGGGGAGTTAGATACGCAGTATTTT.

The chain links TRBV7-9 to TRBJ1-4; 9 bases are a match to TRBD1. There are 15 residues in the CDR3. Germline trimming cut 5 bases from V and 4 bases from J; bases unmatched to any gene: 5. Germline CDR1 reads SEHNR; CDR2 reads FQNEAQ (reference sequence). The CDR3 is CASSGPGQGNEKLFF. CDR3 coding DNA: TGTGCCAGCAGCGGACCGGGACAGGGTAATGAAAAACTGTTTTTT.

The V gene is TRBV30, the J gene TRBJ1-3; perhaps TRBD1 as D (5 bases). Germline-derived CDR1 and CDR2 are GTSNPN and SVGIG (reference sequence). The CDR3 totals 15 residues. V was cut by 5 bases and J by 0 bases, with 14 bases left in between. CDR3 nucleotides: TGTGCCTGGGGGGGGACCGTAAGCTCTGGAAACACCATATATTTT. As protein: CAWGGTVSSGNTIYF.